This T cell receptor (beta chain) was captured in a study of shared clonotypes between healthy human individuals. Whole-study context: Donors had three CD4 naive, three CD4 memory, two CD8 naive and one CD8 memory plate apiece.

Study conclusions and caveats: Few donors restricted represented genetic and exposure-history diversity.

The CDR3 runs to 18 residues. After removal of 1 base from V and 3 bases from J, the junction contained 13 bases not matched to a gene. Per the germline V gene, CDR1 is SGHDT and CDR2 is YYEEEE. The table came from immunoSEQ multiplex PCR; TCRdb's copy has only in-frame clones and leaves some out. The sample consists of under 1,100,000 clones, about 75% of them appearing once. In regard to this clone: The antigen is unknown.

The chain is built from TRBV5-6 and TRBJ1-5, with 7 bases that match TRBD1. The receptor was isolated from a man younger than 35 in good health. The specimen was memory CD4+ T cells sorted from blood. The subset denotes: CD45RA-negative fraction. DNA of the CDR3: TGTGCCAGCAGCTTGAGCCTAGGCAAACAGGGGAACAATCAGCCCCAGCATTTT. Encoded protein: CASSLSLGKQGNNQPQHF.